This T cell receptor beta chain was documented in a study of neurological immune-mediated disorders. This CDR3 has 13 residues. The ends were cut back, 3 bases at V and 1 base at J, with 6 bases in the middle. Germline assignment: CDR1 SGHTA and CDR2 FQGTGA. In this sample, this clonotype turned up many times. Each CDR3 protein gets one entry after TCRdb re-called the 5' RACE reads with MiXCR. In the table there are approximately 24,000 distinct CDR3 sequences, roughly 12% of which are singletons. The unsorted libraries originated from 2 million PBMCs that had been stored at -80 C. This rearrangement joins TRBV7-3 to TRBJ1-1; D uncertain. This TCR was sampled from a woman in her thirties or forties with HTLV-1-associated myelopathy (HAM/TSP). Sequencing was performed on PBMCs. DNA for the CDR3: TGTGCCAGCAGCTTTTCCAGGAACACTGAAGCTTTCTTT. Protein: CASSFSRNTEAFF.